This T cell receptor (beta chain) originates from a study of shared clonotypes between healthy human individuals. The CDR3 totals 15 residues. V lost 1 base and J 6 bases, leaving 16 bases between the germline ends. Germline-derived CDR1 and CDR2 are SGHTA and FQGNSA. Assay: immunoSEQ multiplex PCR; the TCRdb copy retains only in-frame clones and omits some. Of roughly 2.1 million clones listed, approximately 94% are singletons. Naivety among CD8 cells was defined by CD45RO negativity and positive CCR7 selection, thereby excluding terminally differentiated effector memory CD45RA+ cells. This sequence was found in a man aged 18 to 30 in good health. Some clones in this sample may be carry-over from other donors' samples. The sequenced material came from naive CD8+ T cells from PBMCs. This chain connects TRBV7-2 to TRBJ2-7; tentative D call: TRBD1 (5 bases). CDR3 sequence (DNA): TGTGCCAGCAGCTTAGGGGGCTCCCCTCTCATCGAGCAGTACTTC. This sequence encodes CASSLGGSPLIEQYF.